The source of this T cell receptor beta chain is a study of T cell responses to AZD1222 COVID-19 vaccine. Generated by immunoSEQ multiplex PCR, the TCRdb table keeps only in-frame clones and is missing some. The sample carries approximately 68,000 clones, approximately 90% recorded once. The receptor was derived from an adult who received the MenACWY meningococcal vaccine as a control. Source: peripheral blood, taken 28 days after the second dose of the MenACWY control vaccine.

The CDR3 sequence is CASSLGDSPGGAFF. The CDR3 DNA is TGCGCCAGCAGCTTGGGGGACAGCCCCGGGGGAGCTTTCTTT. V is TRBV5-1 and J is TRBJ1-1; 7 nucleotides match TRBD1. V lost 0 bases to trimming and J lost 10 bases; unmatched junction nucleotides: 9. CDR3 size: 14 residues. The germline gives CDR1 SGHRS, CDR2 YFSETQ.